These 20 T cell receptor beta chains originate from one sample sequenced in a study of T cells after yellow fever vaccination. Using its own MiXCR run on the 5' RACE reads, TCRdb lists one record per CDR3 protein. The sample has more than 65,000 distinct CDR3 sequences, roughly 14% seen once. The material sequenced was CD8+ T cells not binding an NS4B(214-222) dextramer, sorted from PBMCs, taken approximately 22 days after the first yellow fever vaccination. Receptor source: a man aged 18 to 35 who received the YFV17D yellow fever vaccine.

The DNA of the CDR3 is TGTGCCAGCAGCTTAGAGGGGGCAAGGAACACTGAAGCTTTCTTT. Translating it yields CASSLEGARNTEAFF. This rearrangement joins TRBV5-4 to TRBJ1-1, with 7 positions matching TRBD1. The CDR3 loop spans 15 amino acids. CDR1 and CDR2 (germline): SGHNT, YYREEE (reference sequence). Trimming took 2 bases from V and 1 from J; bases not matched to a gene: 5.

In this sample, this clonotype turned up a few times. The rearrangement links TRBV7-9 to TRBJ2-1; D is unresolved. The CDR3 runs 14 residues. Trimming cost V 0 bases and J 2 bases, with 5 bases left between them. Germline lookup yields CDR1 SEHNR and CDR2 FQNEAQ (reference sequence). CDR3 region: CASSLATAYNEQFF. The CDR3 bases are TGTGCCAGCAGCTTAGCAACAGCCTACAATGAGCAGTTCTTC.

This clonotype was picked up a small number of times. This chain joins TRBV24-1 and TRBJ2-3; 10 bases match TRBD2. This CDR3 spans 21 amino acids. CDR1 is KGHDR, CDR2 SFDVKD, per germline. Trimming removed 0 bases from V and 4 bases from J; junction bases left unmatched: 18. CDR3 loop: CATSDLKGLAGDTDNSDTQYF. CDR3 nucleotides: TGTGCCACCAGTGATTTGAAAGGCCTAGCGGGGGATACCGATAACTCAGATACGCAGTATTTT.

This chain connects TRBV7-2 to TRBJ2-3; D is ambiguous. Germline assignment: CDR1 SGHTA and CDR2 FQGNSA. V lost 4 bases and J lost 1, with 6 bases in between. The CDR3 has 13 residues. The CDR3 loop reads CASSSFGTDTQYF. CDR3 DNA sequence: TGTGCCAGCAGCTCGTTCGGCACAGATACGCAGTATTTT.

This clonotype turned up a few times. The rearrangement links TRBV7-9 to TRBJ2-7; D is ambiguous. The CDR3 spans 13 residues. The germline V and J ends were trimmed by 4 bases and 2 bases, with 9 bases remaining between them. Germline V gives CDR1 SEHNR, CDR2 FQNEAQ (reference sequence). The CDR3 nucleotides read TGTGCCAGCAGCTCCTATGCGGCCTACGAGCAGTACTTC. Its protein is CASSSYAAYEQYF.

This clonotype has only a few counts. V and J are TRBV6-2 or TRBV6-3 and TRBJ1-5; possible D gene TRBD1, 6 bases. The CDR3 length is 13 residues. Germline-derived CDR1 and CDR2 are MNHEY and SVGEGT. Trimming took 1 base from V and 7 from J, leaving 8 bases between them. Here the CDR3 DNA reads TGTGCCAGCAGTTACTGGGGGGCCCAGCCCCAGCATTTT. The encoded protein is CASSYWGAQPQHF.

The gene calls are TRBV9 and TRBJ2-3; 9 positions agree with TRBD1. The CDR3 runs 17 residues. With V trimmed by 0 bases and J by 3 bases, 8 bases remained unmatched. The germline gives CDR1 SGDLS, CDR2 YYNGEE. CDR3 amino acids: CASSVGSWDRDTDTQYF. The CDR3 bases are TGTGCCAGCAGCGTAGGAAGTTGGGACAGGGATACAGATACGCAGTATTTT.

This chain links TRBV5-1 with TRBJ1-5; D might be TRBD1 (6 bases). The germline gives CDR1 SGHRS, CDR2 YFSETQ. The CDR3 runs to 15 residues. Deletions cut 1 base from V and 7 bases from J, with 15 bases between. CDR3 sequence: CASSLTGSPGQPQHF. CDR3 nucleotides: TGCGCCAGCAGCTTGACAGGGTCCCCGGGCCAGCCCCAGCATTTT.

The V call is TRBV7-9, the J call TRBJ1-2; D call uncertain. V gave up 0 bases and J gave up 4 bases, with 9 bases separating them. The CDR3 has 14 residues. The germline gives CDR1 SEHNR, CDR2 FQNEAQ (reference sequence). The CDR3 loop reads CASSLAAGFYGYTF. The CDR3 DNA is TGTGCCAGCAGCTTAGCGGCGGGCTTCTATGGCTACACCTTC. Full variable domain (outside the CDR3, taken from reference TRBV7-9 and TRBJ1-2): DTGVSQNPRHKITKRGQNVTFRCDPISEHNRLYWYRQTLGQGPEFLTYFQNEAQLEKSRLLSDRFSAERPKGSFSTLEIQRTEQGDSAMYLCASSLAAGFYGYTFGSGTRLTVV.

This clonotype has only a few counts. The CDR3 sequence: CASSAGTGTEQFF. The CDR3 nucleotides read TGCGCCAGCAGCGCCGGGACAGGGACTGAGCAGTTCTTC. The genes are TRBV5-1 and TRBJ2-1; 9 bases map to TRBD1. The V and J ends lost 4 bases and 9 bases, in that order; junction bases with no gene match: 5. Germline lookup yields CDR1 SGHRS and CDR2 YFSETQ. This CDR3 region has 13 residues.

This clonotype appeared a few times. The chain links TRBV11-1 to TRBJ2-5, with 8 bases lining up with TRBD1. Unmatched junction bases numbered 7, after V lost 1 base and J lost 0 bases. Looked up from germline, CDR1 is SGHAT and CDR2 is FQDESV (reference sequence). The CDR3 runs 17 residues. The CDR3 sequence: CASSLGHAGQDQETQYF. In DNA, the CDR3 is TGTGCCAGCAGCTTAGGCCACGCGGGACAGGACCAAGAGACCCAGTACTTC.

This chain uses TRBV11-2 with TRBJ1-6, with D maybe TRBD1 (5 bases). V lost 1 base, J lost 4 bases, and 11 bases lay in between. The CDR3 is 16 residues long. Germline V gene data show CDR1 as SGHAT and CDR2 as FQNNGV. CDR3: CASSLGQGFYNSPLHF. For the CDR3, the DNA is TGTGCCAGCAGCTTAGGGCAGGGATTTTATAATTCACCCCTCCACTTT.

The chain has TRBV4-3 and TRBJ2-2; 7 nucleotides align to TRBD1. Unmatched junction bases numbered 10, after V lost 0 bases and J lost 6 bases. The CDR3 runs to 17 residues. Germline V gives CDR1 LGHNA, CDR2 YSLEER. The CDR3 DNA reads TGCGCCAGCAGCCAAGATCCCGCAGGGGGTCTTGCCGGGGAGCTGTTTTTT. Amino acid sequence: CASSQDPAGGLAGELFF.

V gene TRBV7-8 combines with J gene TRBJ2-3; tentatively, D is TRBD1 or TRBD2 (5 bases each). Trimming shortened V by 1 base and J by 6 bases, and 14 bases separated the two germline ends. Germline V gene sequence: CDR1 SGHVS, CDR2 FQNEAQ. This CDR3 has 15 amino acids. The CDR3 sequence is CASSLDQGPGDTQYF. Here the CDR3 DNA reads TGTGCCAGCAGCTTAGATCAGGGACCAGGGGATACGCAGTATTTT.

This clonotype has just a few counts. The CDR3: CASSQDPTTYTEAFF. DNA for the CDR3: TGTGCCAGCAGCCAAGATCCGACGACGTACACTGAAGCTTTCTTT. V gene TRBV3-1 combines with J gene TRBJ1-1; D remains ambiguous. Trimming stripped 0 bases from V and 3 bases from J, with 11 bases between. Germline V gives CDR1 LGHDT, CDR2 YNNKEL (reference sequence). The CDR3 has 15 residues.

This clonotype was detected ten times or more. This chain links TRBV12-3 or TRBV12-4 with TRBJ2-6; D is undetermined. V shed 6 bases and J shed 0 bases, with 9 bases lying between them. CDR3 length: 15 amino acids. CDR3 protein: CASSHPTSGANVLTF. Written as DNA, the CDR3 is TGTGCCAGCAGCCATCCAACCTCTGGGGCCAACGTCCTGACTTTC.

The gene calls are TRBV15 and TRBJ2-1; 7 bases match TRBD1. The CDR3 is made up of 15 amino acids. Germline V gene lookup returns CDR1 LNHNV and CDR2 YYDKDF (reference sequence). The V gene end was trimmed by 3 bases and the J gene end by 5 bases; junction bases not matched to a gene: 7. Written as DNA, the CDR3 is TGTGCCACCAGCAGTTCGGGACAGAGACACAATGAGCAGTTCTTC. This codes for CATSSSGQRHNEQFF.

The genes are TRBV12-3 or TRBV12-4 and TRBJ1-2, with TRBD1 matching over 8 bases. The CDR3 extends over 13 amino acids. Trimming at V came to 5 bases and at J to 8 bases, leaving 7 bases not matched to a gene. CDR3 in DNA: TGTGCCAGCAGTACTACCGGACAGGGCGGCTACACCTTC. This gives the protein CASSTTGQGGYTF.

This clonotype has more than one count but fewer than ten. The V call is TRBV6-4, the J call TRBJ1-5, with unresolved D. Germline V gives CDR1 MRHNA, CDR2 SNTAGT. The CDR3 is 15 amino acids. The V gene lost 1 base and the J gene lost 2 bases, with 9 bases spanning the gap. In DNA form, the CDR3 reads TGTGCCAGCAGTGACTTGGTATTTTGCAATCAGCCCCAGCATTTT. Its translation is CASSDLVFCNQPQHF.

This clonotype came up a few times. V and J are TRBV24-1 and TRBJ2-3, with 7 bases matching TRBD1. V was pared by 5 bases and J by 5 bases, with 3 bases of the junction left unmatched. Germline CDR1 is KGHDR and CDR2 is SFDVKD. The CDR3 has 13 residues. The CDR3 loop reads CATSGRGKDTQYF. CDR3 nucleotide sequence: TGTGCCACCAGTGGCAGGGGGAAAGATACGCAGTATTTT.